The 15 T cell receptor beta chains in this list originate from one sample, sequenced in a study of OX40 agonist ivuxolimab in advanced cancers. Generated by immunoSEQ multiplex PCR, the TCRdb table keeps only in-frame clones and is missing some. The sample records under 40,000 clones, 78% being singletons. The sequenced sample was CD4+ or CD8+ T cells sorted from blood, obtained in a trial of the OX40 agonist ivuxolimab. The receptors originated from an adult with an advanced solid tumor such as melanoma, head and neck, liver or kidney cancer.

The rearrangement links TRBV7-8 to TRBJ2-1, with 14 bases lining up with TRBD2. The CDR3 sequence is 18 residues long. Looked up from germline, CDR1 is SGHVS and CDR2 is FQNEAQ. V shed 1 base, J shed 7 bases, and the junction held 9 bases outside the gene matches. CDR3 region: CASSLDSGLAGEKNEQFF. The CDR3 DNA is TGTGCCAGCAGCTTAGACTCGGGACTAGCGGGAGAGAAGAATGAGCAGTTCTTC. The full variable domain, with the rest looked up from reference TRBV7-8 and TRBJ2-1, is GAGVSQSPRYKVAKRGQDVALRCDPISGHVSLFWYQQALGQGPEFLTYFQNEAQLDKSGLPSDRFFAERPEGSVSTLKIQRTQQEDSAVYLCASSLDSGLAGEKNEQFFGPGTRLTVL.

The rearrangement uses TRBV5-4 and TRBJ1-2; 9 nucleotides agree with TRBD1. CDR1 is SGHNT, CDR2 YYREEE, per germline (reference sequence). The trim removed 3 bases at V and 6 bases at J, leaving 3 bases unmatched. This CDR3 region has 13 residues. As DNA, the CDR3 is TGTGCCAGCAGCTCGGGGACAGGGAATGGCTACACCTTC. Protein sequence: CASSSGTGNGYTF.

CDR3 protein: CASGVRWDEQFF. CDR3 nucleotides: TGTGCTAGTGGTGTCCGGTGGGATGAGCAGTTCTTC. V usage is TRBV12-5 and J usage is TRBJ2-1; D remains unclear. The CDR3 has 12 amino acids. The germline V gene encodes CDR1 LGHNT and CDR2 FRNRAP. Trimming cost V 5 bases and J 8 bases, with 10 bases left between them.

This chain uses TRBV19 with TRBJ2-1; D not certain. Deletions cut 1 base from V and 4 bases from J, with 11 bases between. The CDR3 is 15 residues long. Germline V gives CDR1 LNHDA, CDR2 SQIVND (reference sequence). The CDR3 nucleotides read TGTGCCAGTAGTATAGCTGGTGAAGCATACAATGAGCAGTTCTTC. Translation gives CASSIAGEAYNEQFF.

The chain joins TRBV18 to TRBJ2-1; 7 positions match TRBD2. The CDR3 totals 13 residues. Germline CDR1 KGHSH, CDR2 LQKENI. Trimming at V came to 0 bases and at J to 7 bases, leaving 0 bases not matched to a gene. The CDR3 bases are TGTGCCAGCTCACCACCTAGCGGGAATGAGCAGTTCTTC. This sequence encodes CASSPPSGNEQFF.

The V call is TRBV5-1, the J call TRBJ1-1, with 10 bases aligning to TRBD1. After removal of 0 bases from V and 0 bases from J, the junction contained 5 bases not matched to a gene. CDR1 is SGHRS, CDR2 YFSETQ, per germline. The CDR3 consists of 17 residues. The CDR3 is CASSLGTGGSMNTEAFF. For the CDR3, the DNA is TGCGCCAGCAGCTTGGGGACAGGGGGATCCATGAACACTGAAGCTTTCTTT. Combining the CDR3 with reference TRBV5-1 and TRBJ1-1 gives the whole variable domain KAGVTQTPRYLIKTRGQQVTLSCSPISGHRSVSWYQQTPGQGLQFLFEYFSETQRNKGNFPGRFSGRQFSNSRSEMNVSTLELGDSALYLCASSLGTGGSMNTEAFFGQGTRLTVV.

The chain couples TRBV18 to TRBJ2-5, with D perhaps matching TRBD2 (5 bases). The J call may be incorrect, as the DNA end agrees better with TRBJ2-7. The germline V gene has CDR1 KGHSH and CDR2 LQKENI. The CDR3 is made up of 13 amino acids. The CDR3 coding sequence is TGTGCCAGCTCACCTTCCGGGAACTCCGAGCAGTACTTC. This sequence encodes CASSPSGNSEQYF.

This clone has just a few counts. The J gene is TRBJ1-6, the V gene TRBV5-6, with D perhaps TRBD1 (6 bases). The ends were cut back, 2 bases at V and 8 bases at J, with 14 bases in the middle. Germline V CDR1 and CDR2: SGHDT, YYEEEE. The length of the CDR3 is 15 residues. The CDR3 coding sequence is TGTGCCAGCAGCTTACCAGGGGAATGGGATTCACCCCTCCACTTT. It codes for CASSLPGEWDSPLHF.

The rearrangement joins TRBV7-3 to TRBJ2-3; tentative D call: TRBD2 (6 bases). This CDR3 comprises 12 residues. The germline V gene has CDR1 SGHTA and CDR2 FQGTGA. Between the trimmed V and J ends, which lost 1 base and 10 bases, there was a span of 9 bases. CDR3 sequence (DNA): TGTGCCAGCAGCTTAAATGCGGGATCGCAGTATTTT. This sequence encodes CASSLNAGSQYF.

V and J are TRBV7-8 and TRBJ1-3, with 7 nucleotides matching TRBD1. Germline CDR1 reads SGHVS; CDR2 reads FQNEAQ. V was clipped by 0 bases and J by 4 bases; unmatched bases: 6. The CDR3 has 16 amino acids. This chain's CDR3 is CASSLAGGGGGNTIYF. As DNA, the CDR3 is TGTGCCAGCAGCTTAGCGGGGGGAGGGGGCGGAAACACCATATATTTT.

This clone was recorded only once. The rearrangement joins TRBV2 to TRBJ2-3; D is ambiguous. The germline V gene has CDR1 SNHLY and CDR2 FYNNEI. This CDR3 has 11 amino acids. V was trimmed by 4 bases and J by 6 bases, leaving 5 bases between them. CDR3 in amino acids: CASSADDTQYF. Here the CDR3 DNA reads TGTGCCAGCAGTGCTGACGATACGCAGTATTTT.

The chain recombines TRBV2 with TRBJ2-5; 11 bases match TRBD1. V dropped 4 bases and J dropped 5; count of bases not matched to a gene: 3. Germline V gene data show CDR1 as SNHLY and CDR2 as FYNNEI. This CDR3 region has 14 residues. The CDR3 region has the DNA TGTGCCAGCAGTGGGACAGGGGGCGGCGAGACCCAGTACTTC. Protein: CASSGTGGGETQYF.

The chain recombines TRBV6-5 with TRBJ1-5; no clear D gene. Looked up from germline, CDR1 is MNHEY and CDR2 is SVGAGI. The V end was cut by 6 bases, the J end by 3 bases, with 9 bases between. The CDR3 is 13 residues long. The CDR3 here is CASRDTVNQPQHF. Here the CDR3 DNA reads TGTGCCAGCAGGGATACAGTCAATCAGCCCCAGCATTTT.

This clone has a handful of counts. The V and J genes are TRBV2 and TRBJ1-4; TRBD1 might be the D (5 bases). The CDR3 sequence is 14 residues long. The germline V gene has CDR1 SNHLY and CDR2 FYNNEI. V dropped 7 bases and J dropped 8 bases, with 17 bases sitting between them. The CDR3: CASTAVPGGEKLFF. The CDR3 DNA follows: TGTGCCAGCACCGCGGTCCCGGGGGGGGAAAAACTGTTTTTT.

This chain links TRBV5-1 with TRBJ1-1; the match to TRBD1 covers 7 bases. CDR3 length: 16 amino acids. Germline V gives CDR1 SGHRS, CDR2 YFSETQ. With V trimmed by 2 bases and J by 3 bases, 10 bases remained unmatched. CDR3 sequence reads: CASSLAGQVLDTEAFF. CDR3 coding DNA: TGCGCCAGCAGCTTAGCCGGACAGGTGTTGGACACTGAAGCTTTCTTT.